This T cell receptor (beta chain) was observed in a study of blood T cells in healthy people across ages. Study-level background: Template switching picked up about one barcoded beta molecule for each two T cells.

The CDR3 length is 10 residues. Per germline, CDR1 DFQATT and CDR2 SNEGSKA (reference sequence). This clonotype was observed a few times. Every participating donor contributed about 10 milliliters of peripheral blood through a draw. A minimum of 7 million PBMCs was isolated per sample. Combining a sample-barcoded 5' primer with a J-beta primer mix, a second PCR ran for about 6 to 12 cycles. A tag from a template-switch adaptor with 12 random nucleotides marked each cDNA molecule. TCRdb passed the 5' RACE reads through MiXCR, listing each CDR3 protein once. The top ten hold roughly 22% of the sample, which has under 950,000 distinct CDR3 sequences, approximately 21% seen once.

The sequenced sample consisted of blood. The sequence derives from a man in his sixties or seventies in good health. This sequence joins TRBV20-1 and TRBJ2-5, with a tentative D call TRBD1 (6 bases). CDR3 sequence: CSGQQETQYF. The CDR3 bases are TGCAGCGGACAGCAAGAGACCCAGTACTTC.